Following are 2 T cell receptor beta chains from one sample sequenced in a study of T cell repertoires in cytomegalovirus infection. MiXCR, run by TCRdb on the reads, gives a single entry per CDR3 protein. This sample has roughly 180,000 distinct CDR3 sequences, with under 30% found just once. Input material: PBMCs. These receptors originate from a human donor in good health (CMV status not recorded). Some clones in this sample may be carry-over from other donors' samples.

The table lists this clonotype with a few counts. This chain uses TRBV7-9 with TRBJ1-2, with a weak D call TRBD1 (5 bases). This CDR3 has 14 residues. V dropped 0 bases and J dropped 8 bases, with 13 bases sitting between them. Germline CDR1 SEHNR, CDR2 FQNEAQ (reference sequence). The CDR3 reads CASSLAGDIRGYTF. The CDR3 DNA reads as TGTGCCAGCAGCTTAGCAGGGGATATCCGGGGCTACACCTTC.

The chain links TRBV15 to TRBJ1-3; no clear D gene. CDR1 and CDR2 from the germline V gene are LNHNV and YYDKDF (reference sequence). The CDR3 runs to 16 residues. V lost 1 base to trimming and J lost 0 bases, with 10 bases between them. The CDR3 sequence is CATSRGGRDSGNTIYF. In DNA form, the CDR3 reads TGTGCCACCAGCAGAGGCGGACGGGACTCTGGAAACACCATATATTTT.